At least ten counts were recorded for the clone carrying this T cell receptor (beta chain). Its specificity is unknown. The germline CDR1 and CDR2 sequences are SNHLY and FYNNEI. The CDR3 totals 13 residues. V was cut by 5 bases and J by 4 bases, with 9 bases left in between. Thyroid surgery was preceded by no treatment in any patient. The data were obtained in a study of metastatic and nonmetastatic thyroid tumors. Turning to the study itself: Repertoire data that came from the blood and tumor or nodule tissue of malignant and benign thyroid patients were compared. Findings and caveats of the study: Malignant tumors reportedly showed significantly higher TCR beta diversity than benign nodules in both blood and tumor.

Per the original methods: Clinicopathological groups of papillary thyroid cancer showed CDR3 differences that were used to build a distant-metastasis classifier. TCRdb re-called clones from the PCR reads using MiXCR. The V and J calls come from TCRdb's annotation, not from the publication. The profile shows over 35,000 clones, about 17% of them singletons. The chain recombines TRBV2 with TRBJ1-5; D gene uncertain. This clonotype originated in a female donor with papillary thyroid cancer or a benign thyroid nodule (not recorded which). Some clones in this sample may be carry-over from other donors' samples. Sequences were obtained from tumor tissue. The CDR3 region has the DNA TGTGCCAGCAGTCCCCAGCTAAATCAGCCCCAGCATTTT. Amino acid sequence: CASSPQLNQPQHF.